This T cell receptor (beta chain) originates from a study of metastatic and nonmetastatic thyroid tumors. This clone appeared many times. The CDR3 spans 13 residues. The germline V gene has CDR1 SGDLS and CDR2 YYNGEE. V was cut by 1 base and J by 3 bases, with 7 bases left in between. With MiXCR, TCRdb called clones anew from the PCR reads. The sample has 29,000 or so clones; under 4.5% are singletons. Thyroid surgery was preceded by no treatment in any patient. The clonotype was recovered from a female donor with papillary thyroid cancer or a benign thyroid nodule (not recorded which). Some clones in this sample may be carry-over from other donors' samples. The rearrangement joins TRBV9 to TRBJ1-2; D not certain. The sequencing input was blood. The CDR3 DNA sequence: TGTGCCAGCAGCGTATTAGCAGACTATGGCTACACCTTC. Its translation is CASSVLADYGYTF. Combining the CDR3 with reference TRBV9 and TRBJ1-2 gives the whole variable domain DSGVTQTPKHLITATGQRVTLRCSPRSGDLSVYWYQQSLDQGLQFLIQYYNGEERAKGNILERFSAQQFPDLHSELNLSSLELGDSALYFCASSVLADYGYTFGSGTRLTVV.